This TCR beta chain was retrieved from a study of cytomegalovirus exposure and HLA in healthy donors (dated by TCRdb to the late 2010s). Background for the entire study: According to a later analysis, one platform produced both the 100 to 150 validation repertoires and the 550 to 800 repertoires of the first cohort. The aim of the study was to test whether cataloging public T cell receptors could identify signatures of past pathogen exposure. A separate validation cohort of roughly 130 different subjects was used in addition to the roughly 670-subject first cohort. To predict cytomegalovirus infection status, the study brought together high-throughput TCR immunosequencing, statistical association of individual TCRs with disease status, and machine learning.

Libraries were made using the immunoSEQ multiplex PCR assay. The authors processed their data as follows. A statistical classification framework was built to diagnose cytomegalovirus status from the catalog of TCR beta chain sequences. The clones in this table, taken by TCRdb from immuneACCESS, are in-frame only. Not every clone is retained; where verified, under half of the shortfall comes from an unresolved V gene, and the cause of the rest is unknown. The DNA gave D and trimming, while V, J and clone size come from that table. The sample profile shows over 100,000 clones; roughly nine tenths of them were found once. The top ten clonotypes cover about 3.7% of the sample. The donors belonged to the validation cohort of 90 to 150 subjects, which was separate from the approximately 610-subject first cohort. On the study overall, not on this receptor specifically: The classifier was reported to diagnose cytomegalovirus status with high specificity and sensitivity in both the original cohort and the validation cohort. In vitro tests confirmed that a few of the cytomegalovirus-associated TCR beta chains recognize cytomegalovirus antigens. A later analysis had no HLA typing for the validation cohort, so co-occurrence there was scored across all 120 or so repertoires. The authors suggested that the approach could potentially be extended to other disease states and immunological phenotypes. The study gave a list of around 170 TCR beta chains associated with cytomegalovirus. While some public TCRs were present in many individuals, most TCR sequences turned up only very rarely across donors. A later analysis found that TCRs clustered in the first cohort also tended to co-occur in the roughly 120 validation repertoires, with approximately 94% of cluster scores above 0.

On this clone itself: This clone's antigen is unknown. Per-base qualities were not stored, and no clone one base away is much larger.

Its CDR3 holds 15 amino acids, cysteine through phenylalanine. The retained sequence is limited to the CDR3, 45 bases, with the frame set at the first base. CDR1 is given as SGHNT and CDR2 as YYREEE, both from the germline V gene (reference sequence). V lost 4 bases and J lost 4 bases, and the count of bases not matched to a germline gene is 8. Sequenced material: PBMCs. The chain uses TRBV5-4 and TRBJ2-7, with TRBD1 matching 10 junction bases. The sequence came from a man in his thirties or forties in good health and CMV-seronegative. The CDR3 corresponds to CASSGTEGQGYEQYF. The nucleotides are TGTGCCAGCAGCGGGACAGAGGGACAGGGGTACGAGCAGTACTTC. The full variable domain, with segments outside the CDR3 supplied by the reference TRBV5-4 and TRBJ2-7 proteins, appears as ETGVTQSPTHLIKTRGQQVTLRCSSQSGHNTVSWYQQALGQGPQFIFQYYREEENGRGNFPPRFSGLQFPNYSSELNVNALELDDSALYLCASSGTEGQGYEQYFGPGTRLTVT.